This T cell receptor beta chain originates from a study of T cell responses to AZD1222 COVID-19 vaccine. Whole-study results and caveats: Reportedly, nearly half the spike-specific TCRs target unmutated variant regions.

Libraries were prepared by immunoSEQ multiplex PCR; TCRdb keeps only in-frame clonotypes and omits some of them. The sample includes about 120,000 clones, 70% to 90% of them seen just once. As to this clone: Its antigen remains unknown.

This sequence originates from an adult in good health. The sequences come from peripheral blood, collected on day 0 of AZD1222 vaccination.

The CDR3 DNA is TGTGCCAGCAGGGGTGGGAAGGAGTACTTC. Amino acid sequence: CASRGGKEYF. The chain couples TRBV6-5 to TRBJ2-7; D uncertain. Germline CDR1 MNHEY, CDR2 SVGAGI. The CDR3 is made up of 10 amino acids. V shed 6 bases and J shed 11 bases, with 11 bases lying between them.